Presented here are 21 T cell receptor beta chains from one specimen sequenced in a study of CD8+CD57+ T cells in acquired aplastic anemia. Genomic DNA, the template, was used for profiling of the TCR beta VDJ and CDR3. TCRdb re-analysed the reads in MiXCR, keeping a single row per CDR3 protein. Of some 170,000 distinct CDR3 sequences in the sample, approximately 40% were seen once. Sequenced input: sorted CD4+, CD8+, or CD8+CD57+ T cells (not recorded which) from PBMCs. The receptors here all came from a human donor in good health.

This clonotype was detected ten times or more. The chain carries TRBV6-5 and TRBJ2-7; 11 nucleotides agree with TRBD2. Germline values: CDR1 MNHEY, CDR2 SVGAGI. The CDR3 consists of 16 residues. The V gene end was trimmed by 7 bases and the J gene end by 4 bases; junction bases not matched to a gene: 12. The CDR3 spells CASKGTTTSGAYEQYF. The CDR3 region has the DNA TGTGCCAGCAAGGGGACAACGACTAGCGGGGCATACGAGCAGTACTTC.

This chain joins TRBV20-1 and TRBJ2-3, with D maybe TRBD2 (5 bases). The CDR3 is made up of 13 amino acids. V shed 1 base and J shed 5 bases, with 10 bases lying between them. The germline V gene has CDR1 DFQATT and CDR2 SNEGSKA (reference sequence). This CDR3 reads CSARGGQVDTQYF. Written as DNA, the CDR3 is TGCAGTGCTAGAGGCGGGCAGGTAGATACGCAGTATTTT.

This rearrangement joins TRBV20-1 to TRBJ2-3; 8 bases are a match to TRBD2. Looked up from germline, CDR1 is DFQATT and CDR2 is SNEGSKA (reference sequence). After removal of 0 bases from V and 3 bases from J, the junction contained 2 bases not matched to a gene. The CDR3 runs 14 residues. CDR3 region: CSARDGGGTDTQYF. The DNA for the CDR3 is TGCAGTGCTAGAGACGGGGGGGGGACAGATACGCAGTATTTT.

V gene TRBV15 combines with J gene TRBJ1-6; 7 positions agree with TRBD1. CDR1 is LNHNV, CDR2 YYDKDF, per germline (reference sequence). V was pared by 1 base and J by 6 bases, with 6 bases of the junction left unmatched. This CDR3 is 16 amino acids long. CDR3 in DNA: TGTGCCACCAGCAGAGCGACAGGGCTGGGTAATTCACCCCTCCACTTT. It translates to CATSRATGLGNSPLHF.

The sample holds many counts of this clonotype. The chain joins TRBV7-3 to TRBJ1-3; 10 bases line up with TRBD1. Germline V gene sequence: CDR1 SGHTA, CDR2 FQGTGA. This CDR3 region has 13 residues. The ends lost 5 bases at V and 11 bases at J; junction bases unmatched: 6. CDR3 loop: CASSADRGNSIYF. The CDR3 region has the DNA TGTGCCAGCAGCGCGGACAGGGGGAACTCCATATATTTT.

The chain employs TRBV24-1 and TRBJ2-5; 8 nucleotides match TRBD2. Trimming at V came to 9 bases and at J to 0 bases, leaving 8 bases not matched to a gene. CDR3 length: 15 amino acids. Germline V gene lookup returns CDR1 KGHDR and CDR2 SFDVKD. The CDR3 sequence is CATGSTSVHQETQYF. Here the CDR3 DNA reads TGTGCCACCGGGTCGACTAGCGTACACCAAGAGACCCAGTACTTC.

The chain couples TRBV11-2 to TRBJ2-2, with TRBD2 matching 12 bases. There are 16 residues in the CDR3. Unmatched junction bases numbered 7, after V lost 6 bases and J lost 5 bases. Germline assignment: CDR1 SGHAT and CDR2 FQNNGV. The CDR3 DNA reads TGTGCCAGCAGGGACCTAGCGGGGGGGCCGACCGGGGAGCTGTTTTTT. Its protein is CASRDLAGGPTGELFF. Filled out from reference TRBV11-2 and TRBJ2-2, the complete variable domain reads EAGVAQSPRYKIIEKRQSVAFWCNPISGHATLYWYQQILGQGPKLLIQFQNNGVVDDSQLPKDRFSAERLKGVDSTLKIQPAKLEDSAVYLCASRDLAGGPTGELFFGEGSRLTVL.

The rearrangement joins TRBV9 to TRBJ1-1; no firm D call. Germline V gives CDR1 SGDLS, CDR2 YYNGEE. The CDR3 sequence is 12 residues long. Between the trimmed V and J ends, which lost 0 bases and 4 bases, there was a span of 4 bases. The CDR3 reads CASSVDGTEAFF. Written as DNA, the CDR3 is TGTGCCAGCAGCGTAGACGGCACTGAAGCTTTCTTT.

This clonotype was found many times. The chain uses TRBV12-3 or TRBV12-4 and TRBJ1-1, with D uncertain. The CDR3 length is 15 residues. The V end lost 4 bases, the J end lost 1 base, and 13 bases lay between the germline ends. The CDR3, as DNA: TGTGCCAGCAGTTCCTGGTTCGATCCGAACACTGAAGCTTTCTTT. Its protein is CASSSWFDPNTEAFF.

The chain employs TRBV29-1 and TRBJ1-5; no clear D. The CDR3 totals 13 residues. V was cut by 3 bases and J by 4 bases, with 10 bases left in between. Germline CDR1 SQVTM, CDR2 ANQGSEA. The DNA of the CDR3 is TGCAGCGTTGAGGAACAGCCTAATCAGCCCCAGCATTTT. This gives the protein CSVEEQPNQPQHF.

This clonotype was seen repeatedly, ten times or more. The chain couples TRBV7-9 to TRBJ2-1; D tentatively reads TRBD1 or TRBD2 (5 bases each). CDR1 and CDR2 (germline): SEHNR, FQNEAQ (reference sequence). The V end lost 1 base, the J end lost 4 bases, and 11 bases lay between the germline ends. The CDR3 spans 15 residues. CDR3 region: CASSLEGSVYNEQFF. The CDR3 nucleotides are TGTGCCAGCAGCTTAGAGGGGAGCGTATACAATGAGCAGTTCTTC.

This sequence joins TRBV18 and TRBJ1-2; 8 bases align to TRBD1. CDR1 and CDR2 from the germline V gene are KGHSH and LQKENI. Unmatched junction bases numbered 1, after V lost 3 bases and J lost 4 bases. This CDR3 is 13 amino acids long. Here the CDR3 reads CASSPDRAYGYTF. The CDR3 region has the DNA TGTGCCAGCTCACCGGACAGGGCCTATGGCTACACCTTC.

This clonotype showed up just a few times. The chain uses TRBV18 and TRBJ2-7; D is perhaps TRBD1 (5 bases). V dropped 3 bases and J dropped 3 bases, with 12 bases sitting between them. This CDR3 is built from 14 residues. Germline-derived CDR1 and CDR2 are KGHSH and LQKENI. In DNA form, the CDR3 reads TGTGCCAGCTCACCCCCTGGGGCGGACTACGAGCAGTACTTC. Amino acid sequence: CASSPPGADYEQYF. The full variable domain, with the rest looked up from reference TRBV18 and TRBJ2-7, is NAGVMQNPRHLVRRRGQEARLRCSPMKGHSHVYWYRQLPEEGLKFMVYLQKENIIDESGMPKERFSAEFPKEGPSILRIQQVVRGDSAAYFCASSPPGADYEQYFGPGTRLTVT.

In its sample, this clonotype was seen once. Here the CDR3 omits its conserved ending phenylalanine or tryptophan, so a read error is the likely source. This chain links TRBV10-3 with TRBJ1-3; TRBD1 matches 7 bases. This CDR3 region has 14 residues. Germline-derived CDR1 and CDR2 are ENHRY and SYGVKD. The DNA for the CDR3 is TGTGCCATCAGTGCGGGACAGACAGGAAATACCATATATCTT. Amino acid sequence: CAISAGQTGNTIYL.

This clonotype was recorded many times. This sequence joins TRBV10-1 and TRBJ1-1, with 7 bases fitting TRBD1. V lost 5 bases to trimming and J lost 1 base; unmatched junction nucleotides: 4. The germline CDR1 and CDR2 sequences are WNHNN and SYGVQD (reference sequence). This CDR3 has 14 amino acids. The CDR3 nucleotides are TGCGCCAGCAGTAGGGACAGAACGAACACTGAAGCTTTCTTT. The encoded protein is CASSRDRTNTEAFF.

The table lists this clonotype with many counts. The CDR3 reads CASGGLPGADTQYF. CDR3 DNA sequence: TGTGCCAGCGGGGGACTACCGGGGGCAGATACGCAGTATTTT. V is TRBV12-3 or TRBV12-4 and J is TRBJ2-3; 7 bases are shared with TRBD2. V shed 8 bases, J shed 4 bases, and the junction held 9 bases outside the gene matches. There are 14 residues in the CDR3.

This clonotype is a singleton in its sample. The chain recombines TRBV7-8 with TRBJ1-2; TRBD1 matches at 11 bases. V dropped 6 bases and J dropped 5; count of bases not matched to a gene: 5. Germline V gene lookup returns CDR1 SGHVS and CDR2 FQNEAQ. There are 14 residues in the CDR3. The CDR3 reads CASSGGTGGYGYTF. The CDR3 bases are TGTGCCAGCAGTGGAGGGACAGGGGGGTATGGCTACACCTTC. The variable domain in full, with the rest retrieved from reference TRBV7-8 and TRBJ1-2, is GAGVSQSPRYKVAKRGQDVALRCDPISGHVSLFWYQQALGQGPEFLTYFQNEAQLDKSGLPSDRFFAERPEGSVSTLKIQRTQQEDSAVYLCASSGGTGGYGYTFGSGTRLTVV.

At least ten counts were recorded for this clonotype. The chain is built from TRBV20-1 and TRBJ1-2; D not resolved. The CDR3 totals 11 residues. Germline V gives CDR1 DFQATT, CDR2 SNEGSKA (reference sequence). V was pared by 3 bases and J by 4 bases, with 6 bases between. CDR3 region: CSASSGYGYTF. The CDR3, as DNA: TGCAGTGCTAGTTCGGGCTATGGCTACACCTTC.

In its sample, this clonotype was seen many times. The rearrangement uses TRBV19 and TRBJ1-6, with TRBD1 identical over 10 bases. CDR1 LNHDA and CDR2 SQIVND come from the germline V gene (reference sequence). Trimming removed 3 bases from V and 7 bases from J; junction bases left unmatched: 6. The CDR3 runs to 16 residues. CDR3 nucleotides: TGTGCCAGTAGTATCCTGACAGGGGGCGGGAATTCACCCCTCCACTTT. Its protein is CASSILTGGGNSPLHF.

The chain uses TRBV29-1 and TRBJ1-1; 7 bases are a match to TRBD1. The CDR3 runs to 11 residues. Germline CDR1 reads SQVTM; CDR2 reads ANQGSEA. V shed 8 bases, J shed 7 bases, and the junction held 7 bases outside the gene matches. CDR3 residues: CSTSRDSEAFF. The CDR3 DNA sequence: TGCAGCACCAGCCGGGACAGTGAAGCTTTCTTT.

The CDR3, as DNA: TGTGCTATTATCGCACGGGGGGGGCCTTACGAGCAGTACTTC. Translated, it gives CAIIARGGPYEQYF. The V call is TRBV2, the J call TRBJ2-7; 8 positions match TRBD2. The CDR3 totals 14 residues. Germline CDR1 SNHLY, CDR2 FYNNEI.